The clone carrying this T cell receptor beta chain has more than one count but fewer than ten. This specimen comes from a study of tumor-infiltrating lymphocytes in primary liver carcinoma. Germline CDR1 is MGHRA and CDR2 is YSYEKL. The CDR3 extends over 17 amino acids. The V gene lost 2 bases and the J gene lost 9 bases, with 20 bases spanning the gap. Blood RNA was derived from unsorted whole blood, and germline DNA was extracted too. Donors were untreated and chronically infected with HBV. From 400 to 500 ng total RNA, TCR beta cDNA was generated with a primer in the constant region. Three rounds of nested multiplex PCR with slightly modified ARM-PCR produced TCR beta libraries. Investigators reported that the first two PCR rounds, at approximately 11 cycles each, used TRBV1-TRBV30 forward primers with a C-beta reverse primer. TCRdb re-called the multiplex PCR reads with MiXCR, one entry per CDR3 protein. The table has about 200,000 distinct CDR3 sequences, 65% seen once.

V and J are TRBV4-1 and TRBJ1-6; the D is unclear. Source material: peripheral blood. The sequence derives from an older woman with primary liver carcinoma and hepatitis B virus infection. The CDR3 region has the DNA TGCGCCAGCAGCCAACCCCAGCGGGGAGGTCGGAGTTCACCCCTCCACTTT. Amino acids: CASSQPQRGGRSSPLHF.